This TCR beta chain appears in the sequencing data of a study of cytomegalovirus exposure and HLA in healthy donors. Background on the study: Of 398 genotyped donors, roughly 81% clustered with self-reported Caucasian donors.

PCR employed 60 Vbeta and 13 Jbeta primers. TCRdb's table, derived via immunoSEQ multiplex PCR, lists solely in-frame clones and lacks some. In the table there are over 150,000 clones, under 80% of which are singletons. CDR3 length: 15 amino acids. V was pared by 6 bases and J by 8 bases, with 12 bases of the junction left unmatched. Germline CDR1 reads MNHNS; CDR2 reads SASEGT. Sequenced input: PBMCs. This sequence was found in a woman in her forties or fifties in good health and CMV-seropositive. The V call is TRBV6-1, the J call TRBJ2-2; 7 bases match TRBD1. Here the CDR3 DNA reads TGTGCCAGCAGCAGTGAAGACAGGGCTACGGGGGAGCTGTTTTTT. It is translated as CASSSEDRATGELFF.